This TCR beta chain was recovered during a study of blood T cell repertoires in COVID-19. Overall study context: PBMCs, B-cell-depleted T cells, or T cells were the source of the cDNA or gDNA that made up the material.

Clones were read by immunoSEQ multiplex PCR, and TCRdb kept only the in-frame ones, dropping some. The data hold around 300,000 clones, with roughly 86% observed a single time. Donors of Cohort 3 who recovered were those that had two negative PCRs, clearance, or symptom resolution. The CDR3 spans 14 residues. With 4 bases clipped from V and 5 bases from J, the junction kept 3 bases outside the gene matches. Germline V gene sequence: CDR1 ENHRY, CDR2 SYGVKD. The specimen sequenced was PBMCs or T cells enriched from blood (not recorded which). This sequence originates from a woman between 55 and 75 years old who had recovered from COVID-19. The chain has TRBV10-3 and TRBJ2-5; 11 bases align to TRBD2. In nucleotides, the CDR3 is TGTGCCATCAGTGTACTAGCGGGAGTGGAGACCCAGTACTTC. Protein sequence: CAISVLAGVETQYF.